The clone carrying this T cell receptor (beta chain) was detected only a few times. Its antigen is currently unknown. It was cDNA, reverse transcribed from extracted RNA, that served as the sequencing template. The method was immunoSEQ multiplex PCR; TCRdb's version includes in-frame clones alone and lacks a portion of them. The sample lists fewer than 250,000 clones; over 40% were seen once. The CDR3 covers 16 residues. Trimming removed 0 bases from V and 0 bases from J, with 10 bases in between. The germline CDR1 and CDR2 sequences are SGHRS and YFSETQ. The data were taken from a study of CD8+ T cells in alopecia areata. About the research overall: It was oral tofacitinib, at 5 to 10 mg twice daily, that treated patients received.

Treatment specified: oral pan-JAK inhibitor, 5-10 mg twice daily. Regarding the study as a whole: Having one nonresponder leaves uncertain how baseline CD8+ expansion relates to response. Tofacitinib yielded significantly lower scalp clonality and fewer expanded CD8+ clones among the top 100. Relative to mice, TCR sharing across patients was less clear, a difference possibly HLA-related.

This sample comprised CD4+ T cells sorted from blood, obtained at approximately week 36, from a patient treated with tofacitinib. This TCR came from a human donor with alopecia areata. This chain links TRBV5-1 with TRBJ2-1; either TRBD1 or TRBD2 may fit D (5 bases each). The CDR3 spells CASSLDGTASYNEQFF. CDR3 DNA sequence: TGCGCCAGCAGCTTGGACGGGACGGCCTCCTACAATGAGCAGTTCTTC.